A selection of T cell receptor beta chains follows, all from one sample in a study of blood T cell repertoires in COVID-19. The table came from immunoSEQ multiplex PCR; TCRdb's copy has only in-frame clones and leaves some out. Of under 250,000 clones listed, around 83% are singletons. The sample comprised peripheral blood. The receptors derive from a middle-aged man who had recovered from COVID-19. Both conserved end residues are part of each CDR3. The order of the fields is V gene, J gene, clone size, D gene, CDR3 protein, CDR3 DNA. A D gene is named only where the DNA matches it firmly. Only some rows state a clone size, as once, few, many or a class for expanded clones.

>TRBV3-1/TRBV3-2|TRBJ2-2|once|TRBD2
CASSQGLAGGFTGELFF
TGTGCCAGCAGCCAAGGACTAGCGGGAGGATTCACGGGGGAGCTGTTTTTT
>TRBV6-6|TRBJ2-7|-|TRBD2
CASSYDGRGGEQYF
TGTGCCAGCAGTTACGACGGGCGGGGAGGGGAGCAGTACTTC
>TRBV28|TRBJ1-2|-|-
CASSLRGRVDGYTF
TGTGCCAGCAGTTTACGAGGGAGGGTTGATGGCTACACCTTC
>TRBV28|TRBJ2-7|-|-
CASSLVGSGGAYEQYF
TGTGCCAGCAGTTTAGTAGGTAGCGGCGGAGCCTACGAGCAGTACTTC
>TRBV21-1|TRBJ1-1|-|-
CASSKFRRTEAFF
TGTGCCAGCAGCAAATTCCGGAGGACTGAAGCTTTCTTT
>TRBV6-2/TRBV6-3|TRBJ2-7|-|-
CASSWSLGGGYEQYF
TGTGCCAGCAGTTGGTCCCTGGGGGGAGGATACGAGCAGTACTTC
>TRBV27|TRBJ2-7|many|-
CASSLGAGWLREQYF
TGTGCCAGCAGTTTAGGGGCAGGGTGGTTGCGCGAGCAGTACTTC
>TRBV13|TRBJ2-2|-|TRBD2
CASSRGLAANTGELFF
TGTGCCAGCAGCCGCGGACTAGCGGCTAACACCGGGGAGCTGTTTTTT
>TRBV3-1/TRBV3-2|TRBJ2-4|-|-
CASSQEEGGWNIQYF
TGTGCCAGCAGCCAAGAAGAAGGGGGTTGGAACATTCAGTACTTC
>TRBV4-1|TRBJ2-7|-|-
CASSQETGTYEQYF
TGCGCCAGCAGCCAAGAAACAGGAACCTACGAGCAGTACTTC
>TRBV2|TRBJ1-2|-|-
CASRVSHSSYGYTF
TGTGCCAGCAGAGTTTCGCACAGCTCATATGGCTACACCTTC
>TRBV28|TRBJ2-7|-|-
CASSTGTPSDEQYF
TGTGCCAGCAGTACCGGGACACCCAGTGACGAGCAGTACTTC
>TRBV7-2|TRBJ1-5|-|TRBD1
CASSGRTGDDANQPQHF
TGTGCCAGCAGCGGGAGGACAGGCGATGACGCTAATCAGCCCCAGCATTTT
>TRBV28|TRBJ2-7|-|TRBD2
CASPGTSGYEQYF
TGTGCCAGCCCCGGGACTAGCGGATACGAGCAGTACTTC
>TRBV11-2|TRBJ2-4|-|-
CASSSSGAVAKNIQYF
TGTGCCAGCAGCTCTTCTGGGGCCGTAGCCAAAAACATTCAGTACTTC
>TRBV4-1|TRBJ1-2|-|-
CASSLTGPKNYGYTF
TGCGCCAGCAGCTTAACAGGGCCCAAAAACTATGGCTACACCTTC
>TRBV4-1|TRBJ2-7|-|TRBD2
CASSQDPSGGYEQYF
TGCGCCAGCAGCCAAGACCCCAGCGGGGGGTACGAGCAGTACTTC
>TRBV20-1|TRBJ1-2|-|-
CSAYSVYGYTF
TGCAGTGCATACAGTGTTTATGGCTACACCTTC
>TRBV9|TRBJ2-2|-|TRBD2
CASSELAGGPGELFF
TGTGCCAGCAGCGAATTAGCGGGAGGTCCCGGGGAGCTGTTTTTT
>TRBV11-3|TRBJ2-6|once|-
CASSQGGSGANVLTF
TGTGCCAGCAGCCAGGGGGGCTCTGGGGCCAACGTCCTGACTTTC
>TRBV3-1/TRBV3-2|TRBJ2-1|-|TRBD1
CASSPRGTALNEQFF
TGTGCCAGCAGCCCAAGAGGGACAGCCCTCAATGAGCAGTTCTTC
>TRBV2|TRBJ1-5|-|TRBD1
CASSLRDRVRNQPQHF
TGTGCCAGCAGTTTACGGGACAGGGTAAGGAATCAGCCCCAGCATTTT
>TRBV7-8|TRBJ1-2|few|-
CASSLMTLGGYTF
TGTGCCAGCAGCTTAATGACACTCGGTGGCTACACCTTC
>TRBV19|TRBJ2-7|-|TRBD1
CASSTQQGYEQYF
TGTGCCAGTAGTACCCAACAGGGGTACGAGCAGTACTTC
>TRBV5-1|TRBJ1-1|once|TRBD1
CASSGRTGPIPNTEAFF
TGCGCCAGCAGCGGGAGGACAGGGCCCATTCCGAACACTGAAGCTTTCTTT
>TRBV2|TRBJ2-3|-|-
CASTEGPTRSADTQYF
TGTGCCAGCACCGAGGGCCCCACCCGGTCCGCAGATACGCAGTATTTT
>TRBV29-1|TRBJ2-1|few|TRBD2
CSVRDVYGLAGDNEQFF
TGCAGCGTTCGTGATGTTTACGGACTAGCGGGTGACAATGAGCAGTTCTTC
>TRBV28|TRBJ2-4|few|-
CASSLSRFENIQYF
TGTGCCAGCAGTTTATCCAGATTCGAAAACATTCAGTACTTC
>TRBV4-2|TRBJ2-2|-|TRBD2
CASSQPGLAGSGYTGELFF
TGTGCCAGCAGCCAACCGGGACTAGCGGGATCGGGGTACACCGGGGAGCTGTTTTTT
>TRBV14|TRBJ2-3|-|TRBD2
CASSQEQEREGFTDTQYF
TGTGCCAGCAGCCAAGAGCAGGAGCGGGAGGGGTTCACAGATACGCAGTATTTT
>TRBV28|TRBJ1-6|-|TRBD1
CASREGQYVSPLHF
TGTGCCAGCAGGGAGGGACAGTACGTTTCACCCCTCCACTTT
>TRBV6-1|TRBJ1-6|-|-
CASSEPGTYNSPLHF
TGTGCCAGCAGTGAACCAGGAACCTATAATTCACCCCTCCACTTT
>TRBV28|TRBJ2-3|-|TRBD2
CASRAGLAPADTQYF
TGTGCCAGCAGAGCTGGACTAGCCCCGGCAGATACGCAGTATTTT
>TRBV5-4|TRBJ1-2|once|TRBD1
CASSTGTGPLGYTF
TGTGCCAGCAGCACCGGGACAGGGCCCCTTGGCTACACCTTC
>TRBV27|TRBJ2-5|-|-
CASSLVDRQETQYF
TGTGCCAGCAGTCTGGTAGACAGACAAGAGACCCAGTACTTC
>TRBV7-2|TRBJ2-2|-|-
CASSETAGGELFF
TGTGCCAGCAGCGAGACCGCGGGGGGGGAGCTGTTTTTT
>TRBV10-2|TRBJ2-5|-|TRBD2
CASSESGRDQETQYF
TGCGCCAGCAGTGAGAGCGGGAGAGACCAAGAGACCCAGTACTTC
>TRBV7-2|TRBJ2-1|-|TRBD2
CASSTPAGDNEQFF
TGTGCCAGCAGCACCCCAGCGGGAGACAATGAGCAGTTCTTC
>TRBV28|TRBJ2-5|-|TRBD2
CASSRLAGGVYGTQYF
TGTGCCAGCAGTCGACTAGCGGGAGGGGTTTATGGGACCCAGTACTTC
>TRBV7-8|TRBJ2-1|-|-
CASSLGRLNEQFF
TGTGCCAGCAGCTTGGGGAGACTCAATGAGCAGTTCTTC
>TRBV5-1|TRBJ1-4|-|-
CASSSGRQVGLEKLFF
TGCGCCAGCAGCTCGGGAAGACAGGTCGGTCTTGAAAAACTGTTTTTT
>TRBV5-8|TRBJ2-4|-|-
CASSLAEYVAKNIQYF
TGTGCCAGCAGCTTGGCAGAATACGTAGCCAAAAACATTCAGTACTTC
>TRBV7-2|TRBJ2-2|-|-
CASSSSRRGELFF
TGTGCCAGCAGTTCATCTCGGAGGGGGGAGCTGTTTTTT
>TRBV6-5|TRBJ2-1|-|-
CASSKGYPYNEQFF
TGTGCCAGCAGTAAGGGGTACCCCTACAATGAGCAGTTCTTC
>TRBV12-3/TRBV12-4|TRBJ2-5|once|TRBD1
CASRGQAQETQYF
TGTGCCAGCAGAGGACAGGCACAAGAGACCCAGTACTTC
>TRBV28|TRBJ2-1|few|TRBD2
CALGTSGRPSYNEQFF
TGTGCCTTAGGGACTAGCGGGAGACCCTCCTACAATGAGCAGTTCTTC
>TRBV7-9|TRBJ1-4|-|TRBD1
CASSLGRRGPDNEKLFF
TGTGCCAGCAGCTTAGGACGTAGGGGGCCGGATAATGAAAAACTGTTTTTT
>TRBV19|TRBJ2-2|-|TRBD1
CASSIGQGLNTGELFF
TGTGCCAGTAGTATAGGACAGGGGCTAAACACCGGGGAGCTGTTTTTT
>TRBV14|TRBJ2-1|-|-
CASSRQAYNEQFF
TGTGCCAGCAGCCGTCAGGCTTACAATGAGCAGTTCTTC
>TRBV11-2|TRBJ2-1|once|-
CASSPRGLFRDNEQFF
TGTGCCAGCAGCCCGAGGGGACTGTTCCGGGACAATGAGCAGTTCTTC
>TRBV27|TRBJ1-6|-|-
CASKLGLSYNSPLHF
TGTGCCAGCAAATTGGGACTCTCCTATAATTCACCCCTCCACTTT
>TRBV3-1/TRBV3-2|TRBJ2-5|-|TRBD2
CASSQGPGGKETQYF
TGTGCCAGCAGCCAAGGGCCGGGGGGAAAAGAGACCCAGTACTTC
>TRBV7-9|TRBJ2-7|-|-
CASSLGSGSYYEQYF
TGTGCCAGCAGCTTAGGGTCAGGGTCCTACTACGAGCAGTACTTC
>TRBV7-2|TRBJ1-5|-|-
CASSLTVNQPQHF
TGTGCCAGCAGCTTGACAGTTAATCAGCCCCAGCATTTT
>TRBV6-7|TRBJ1-3|-|-
CASSYPNLITFPPTLSGNTIYF
TGTGCCAGCAGTTACCCAAATCTAATCACCTTCCCACCCACCCTATCTGGAAACACCATATATTTT
>TRBV12-2|TRBJ2-5|-|-
CASRLRQGQETQYF
TGTGCAAGTCGCCTTCGACAGGGTCAAGAGACCCAGTACTTC
>TRBV28|TRBJ1-2|-|TRBD1
CASSYPGQRYNYGYTF
TGTGCCAGCAGCTATCCGGGACAGAGGTACAACTATGGCTACACCTTC
>TRBV28|TRBJ1-4|-|TRBD1
CASSPVRGTGKEKLFF
TGTGCCAGCAGCCCAGTCCGCGGGACAGGGAAAGAAAAACTGTTTTTT
>TRBV21-1|TRBJ2-1|once|-
CASSRRDSETVKVSGEQFF
TGTGCCAGCAGCAGGAGGGACAGCGAAACCGTGAAAGTTTCTGGTGAGCAGTTCTTC